This T cell receptor delta chain emerged from a study of Vδ1+ human thymocytes. Notes on the study in general: TRG sequences recurred across donors, whereas TRD sequences stayed essentially private. Thymic TRG and TRD repertoires appeared highly polyclonal.

With regard to this clone: The antigen is not known.

The template was reverse-transcribed extracted RNA. Pooled V-gene forward primers with one constant-region reverse primer generated the CDR3 amplicons by multiplex PCR. TCRdb reapplied CATT to the multiplex PCR reads. This sample has tens of thousands of delta-chain clones, with about 15% found just once. Germline assignment: CDR1 TSWWSYY and CDR2 QGS. V was pared by 3 bases and J by 2 bases, with 16 bases of the junction left unmatched. This CDR3 comprises 19 residues. Alphabeta T cells were depleted, then CD3+ Vdelta1+ Vdelta2- thymocytes were FACS-sorted. Vdelta1+ thymocyte sorts reached between roughly 96% and 99.6% purity.

V and J are TRDV1 and TRDJ1; 9 bases agree with TRDD3. Input material: Vdelta1+ gamma-delta thymocytes from the thymus. Noted subset: FACS-sorted CD3+ TCRalphabeta- TCRVdelta1+ TCRVdelta2- thymocytes. The source is a boy younger than two who had congenital heart surgery. The CDR3 region is CALGDILLTTLGDTDKLIF. The CDR3 nucleotides are TGTGCTCTTGGGGACATCCTTCTCACGACGCTGGGGGATACCGATAAACTCATCTTT.